This section outlines one T cell receptor (beta chain) sequence together with its context. In the original workflow: From reference gene primer amplification, estimates of nucleated cell counts were derived. This table comes from immunoSEQ multiplex PCR, and its TCRdb copy is limited to in-frame clones, with some not included. Clone size and V and J calls were adopted from that table, with D and trimming inferred from the DNA. In the table there are roughly 100,000 clones, 84% of which are singletons. This record belongs to a study of blood T cell repertoires in COVID-19. Turning to the study itself: Both acute and convalescent COVID-19 samples were obtained from the United States, Italy and Spain. PBMCs, B-cell-depleted T cells, or T cells provided the cDNA or gDNA that made up the material.

Germline values: CDR1 SGDLS, CDR2 YYNGEE. V was shortened by 0 bases and J by 4 bases, with 13 bases between the two germline ends. The CDR3 spans 15 residues. The rearrangement uses TRBV9 and TRBJ1-2; TRBD1 is a possible D gene (6 bases). This TCR was recovered from a man between 65 and 85 years old with active or convalescent COVID-19. The sequencing sample was made of peripheral blood. In nucleotides, the CDR3 is TGTGCCAGCAGCGTAGGGGGAGGGGGGAGCTATGGCTACACCTTC. It codes for CASSVGGGGSYGYTF.